Below, 19 T cell receptor beta chains from the same sample are listed, as sequenced in a study of cytomegalovirus exposure and HLA in healthy donors. Both 60 Vbeta primers and 13 Jbeta primers went into the PCR. The method was immunoSEQ multiplex PCR; TCRdb's version includes in-frame clones alone and lacks a portion of them. The sample holds 150,000 to 200,000 clones, about 12% seen once. Specimen: PBMCs. The source of these receptors is a man aged 50 or older in good health and CMV-seropositive.

This clone appeared a few times. The V and J genes are TRBV6-5 and TRBJ1-2, with D possibly TRBD1 on 5 matching bases. The V end lost 2 bases, the J end lost 8 bases, and 12 bases lay between the germline ends. The CDR3 contains 13 residues. Germline CDR1 is MNHEY and CDR2 is SVGAGI. The CDR3 sequence is CASSYDGHQGYTF. Written as DNA, the CDR3 is TGTGCCAGCAGTTACGACGGACACCAAGGCTACACCTTC.

In DNA, the CDR3 is TGTGCCAGCAGCCACAGGGTAGCCAAAAACATTCAGTACTTC. This translates into CASSHRVAKNIQYF. The chain links TRBV7-2 to TRBJ2-4; D is perhaps TRBD1 (6 bases). In germline, CDR1 is SGHTA, CDR2 FQGNSA. Trimming cost V 5 bases and J 0 bases, with 8 bases left between them. The CDR3 extends over 14 amino acids.

The chain recombines TRBV11-3 with TRBJ1-2; no reliable D call. Looked up from germline, CDR1 is SGHNT and CDR2 is YENEEA. Trimming shortened V by 10 bases and J by 4 bases, and 13 bases separated the two germline ends. This CDR3 contains 12 residues. CDR3 loop: CATQTLAYGYTF. The CDR3 bases are TGTGCCACCCAGACACTCGCCTATGGCTACACCTTC.

This clone was observed a handful of times. The V call is TRBV11-2, the J call TRBJ1-5, with 12 positions matching TRBD1. The V segment lost 5 bases and the J segment 7 bases; nucleotides outside the gene matches: 9. CDR3 size: 16 residues. Germline V CDR1 and CDR2: SGHAT, FQNNGV. This chain's CDR3 is CASSIGTGGNVQPQHF. CDR3 nucleotide sequence: TGTGCCAGCAGCATCGGGACAGGGGGCAACGTACAGCCCCAGCATTTT.

The J gene is TRBJ1-1, the V gene TRBV18, with 10 bases aligning to TRBD1. The CDR3 runs 17 residues. V lost 3 bases, J lost 1 base, and 8 bases stayed unmatched. Germline V lookup: CDR1 KGHSH, CDR2 LQKENI. For the CDR3, the DNA is TGTGCCAGCTCACCGACAGGGGGCCGCACTTGGAACACTGAAGCTTTCTTT. This encodes CASSPTGGRTWNTEAFF.

This clone was seen a few times. The V and J genes are TRBV30 and TRBJ2-2, with 8 bases lining up with TRBD2. The CDR3 has 15 amino acids. The junction had 9 bases not matched to a gene; V was cut back by 5 bases and J by 4 bases. CDR1 is GTSNPN, CDR2 SVGIG, per germline (reference sequence). In nucleotides, the CDR3 is TGTGCCTGGGACCCCGGGACTAGATTCACCGGGGAGCTGTTTTTT. The encoded protein is CAWDPGTRFTGELFF. The full variable domain, with the rest looked up from reference TRBV30 and TRBJ2-2, is SQTIHQWPATLVQPVGSPLSLECTVEGTSNPNLYWYRQAAGRGLQLLFYSVGIGQISSEVPQNLSASRPQDRQFILSSKKLLLSDSGFYLCAWDPGTRFTGELFFGEGSRLTVL.

The genes are TRBV6-5 and TRBJ2-1, with a tentative D call TRBD1 (7 bases). This CDR3 contains 15 residues. Germline loops: CDR1 MNHEY, CDR2 SVGAGI. Trimming removed 0 bases at V and 10 bases at J, with 16 bases between. CDR3 sequence (DNA): TGTGCCAGCAGTTACTCGCAGGGGGGCGAGTGGGAGCAGTTCTTC. This translates into CASSYSQGGEWEQFF.

The V and J genes are TRBV7-8 and TRBJ1-5; 12 bases are shared with TRBD1. This CDR3 contains 18 residues. Trimming cost V 5 bases and J 5 bases; bases outside gene matches: 13. Germline V lookup: CDR1 SGHVS, CDR2 FQNEAQ. The CDR3 here is CASSLMWAGTGGDQPQHF. In DNA, the CDR3 is TGTGCCAGCAGCCTCATGTGGGCCGGGACAGGGGGCGATCAGCCCCAGCATTTT.

This sequence joins TRBV29-1 and TRBJ1-2, with D tentatively TRBD1 (5 bases). Trimming removed 3 bases at V and 0 bases at J, with 11 bases between. In germline, CDR1 is SQVTM, CDR2 ANQGSEA. The CDR3 consists of 14 residues. The CDR3: CSVDEGRANYGYTF. The CDR3 nucleotides are TGCAGCGTTGATGAAGGCAGGGCTAACTATGGCTACACCTTC.

The gene calls are TRBV29-1 and TRBJ2-2, with 12 nucleotides matching TRBD2. CDR3 length equals 16 residues. The junction had 7 bases not matched to a gene; V was cut back by 3 bases and J by 5 bases. CDR1 SQVTM and CDR2 ANQGSEA come from the germline V gene. The CDR3 sequence is CSVDLLAGGRTGELFF. The DNA for the CDR3 is TGCAGCGTTGATCTTCTAGCGGGGGGGCGTACCGGGGAGCTGTTTTTT.

A few counts support this clone. DNA for the CDR3: TGTGCCAGCTCACCGCGCCCGGGACAGGGATTTGCTGAAGCTTTCTTT. Translation: CASSPRPGQGFAEAFF. The chain carries TRBV18 and TRBJ1-1; TRBD1 aligns across 9 bases. V gave up 3 bases and J gave up 6 bases; unmatched junction bases: 11. The germline CDR1 and CDR2 sequences are KGHSH and LQKENI. The CDR3 is 16 amino acids.

This clone was seen more than once but under ten times. The V gene is TRBV7-8, the J gene TRBJ1-2, with 7 bases fitting TRBD1. This CDR3 is built from 17 residues. From germline, CDR1 is SGHVS and CDR2 FQNEAQ. V shed 4 bases, J shed 1 base, and the junction held 12 bases outside the gene matches. The CDR3 nucleotides read TGTGCCAGCAGCTCCCAATCTTGGGACAGCAGTAACTATGGCTACACCTTC. Protein sequence: CASSSQSWDSSNYGYTF.

The genes are TRBV7-2 and TRBJ2-2; D call uncertain. Germline V gene lookup returns CDR1 SGHTA and CDR2 FQGNSA. The CDR3 length is 12 residues. V was trimmed by 7 bases and J by 5 bases, leaving 8 bases between them. CDR3 sequence: CASNTNTGELFF. CDR3 DNA sequence: TGTGCCAGCAACACAAATACCGGGGAGCTGTTTTTT.

The genes are TRBV10-1 and TRBJ2-7, with 7 bases identical to TRBD1. The CDR3 is made up of 19 amino acids. Per the germline V gene, CDR1 is WNHNN and CDR2 is SYGVQD (reference sequence). Trimming at V came to 2 bases and at J to 0 bases, leaving 16 bases not matched to a gene. The CDR3: CASSEPGQDQTPSSYEQYV. The CDR3 bases are TGCGCCAGCAGTGAGCCAGGACAGGATCAAACCCCTAGCTCCTACGAGCAGTACGTC.

This clone was observed a handful of times. This chain links TRBV30 with TRBJ1-6; weak D call: TRBD1 (5 bases). The V gene lost 0 bases and the J gene lost 0 bases, with 15 bases spanning the gap. The CDR3 loop spans 18 amino acids. Germline V gives CDR1 GTSNPN, CDR2 SVGIG (reference sequence). The CDR3 DNA sequence: TGTGCCTGGAGTGTATTCCAGGGAATTAGCTCCTATAATTCACCCCTCCACTTT. Translation: CAWSVFQGISSYNSPLHF.

The chain combines TRBV19 with TRBJ1-5; a possible D gene is TRBD1 (6 bases). The CDR3 extends over 15 amino acids. V was trimmed by 6 bases and J by 1 base, leaving 13 bases between them. The germline V gene encodes CDR1 LNHDA and CDR2 SQIVND (reference sequence). In DNA form, the CDR3 reads TGTGCCAGTAGAAGCGGGGGCTTGAGCAATCAGCCCCAGCATTTT. Its translation is CASRSGGLSNQPQHF.

The chain links TRBV11-3 to TRBJ2-7; possible D gene TRBD1, 5 bases. The CDR3 sequence is 13 residues long. Germline V gene lookup returns CDR1 SGHNT and CDR2 YENEEA. V dropped 5 bases and J dropped 4 bases, with 12 bases sitting between them. The CDR3 bases are TGTGCCAGCAGCCCCGACAGACTTTACGAGCAGTACTTC. This encodes CASSPDRLYEQYF. Full variable domain (rest looked up from reference TRBV11-3 and TRBJ2-7): EAGVVQSPRYKIIEKKQPVAFWCNPISGHNTLYWYLQNLGQGPELLIRYENEEAVDDSQLPKDRFSAERLKGVDSTLKIQPAELGDSAVYLCASSPDRLYEQYFGPGTRLTVT.

The chain employs TRBV2 and TRBJ2-7; a weak D match, TRBD1 (6 bases). The V gene lost 5 bases and the J gene lost 5 bases, with 19 bases spanning the gap. CDR3 length: 15 amino acids. Germline V lookup: CDR1 SNHLY, CDR2 FYNNEI. The CDR3 here is CASSKGDTSMDEQYF. CDR3 sequence (DNA): TGTGCCAGCAGTAAAGGGGACACGAGCATGGACGAGCAGTACTTC.

This clone was counted only a few times. The chain links TRBV2 to TRBJ1-1; 7 nucleotides align to TRBD1. Germline V CDR1 and CDR2: SNHLY, FYNNEI. The V and J ends lost 5 bases and 6 bases, in that order; junction bases with no gene match: 9. The CDR3 consists of 14 residues. The CDR3 DNA is TGTGCCAGCAGTAGACAGGGCGTCACTCCTGAAGCTTTCTTT. This gives the protein CASSRQGVTPEAFF.